This T cell receptor (beta chain) is from a study of blood T cell repertoires in COVID-19. Overall study context: Acute-phase and convalescent COVID-19 samples originated in the United States, Italy and Spain. T cells, B-cell-depleted T cells, or PBMCs provided the cDNA or gDNA that served as material.

Per the authors' pipeline: Amplification of reference gene primers was used by the study to estimate nucleated cell counts. Generated by immunoSEQ multiplex PCR, the TCRdb table keeps only in-frame clones and is missing some. D and trimming come from the DNA, and the V and J calls and clone size come from that table. The sample includes 100,000 to 150,000 clones, 78% of them seen just once. From germline, CDR1 is LNHDA and CDR2 SQIVND (reference sequence). V was trimmed by 4 bases and J by 1 base, leaving 13 bases between them. The CDR3 totals 15 residues. This TCR came from a man aged 65-85 years with acute or convalescent COVID-19. The chain combines TRBV19 with TRBJ1-2; weak D call: TRBD1 (6 bases). Sequencing was carried out using peripheral blood. The CDR3 loop reads CASSRQGSVNYGYTF. DNA of the CDR3: TGTGCCAGTAGTAGGCAGGGGTCCGTTAACTATGGCTACACCTTC.